The T cell receptor beta chain described here comes from a study of cytomegalovirus exposure and HLA in healthy donors. Study-wide context: Unique TCR beta sequences numbering over 100 million came from about 179 million T cells in an earlier analysis. Broader study findings: The study found most TCR sequences rare, yet found some public TCRs in many donors.

13 Jbeta primers and 60 Vbeta primers were used for the PCR. Data came from immunoSEQ multiplex PCR; TCRdb stores just in-frame clones and leaves some out. This table has about 50,000 clones, about 82% appearing once. As for this clone: The antigen is undetermined.

CDR3 size: 14 residues. Germline CDR1 and CDR2: LNHDA and SQIVND (reference sequence). Trimming left V 2 bases short and J 6 bases short, with 10 bases between. Though probably carrying unrecorded immune exposures, donors were nominally healthy at sampling. Sequenced sample: PBMCs. The clonotype originates from a man aged 25-45 years in good health and CMV-seronegative. The gene calls are TRBV19 and TRBJ2-2; D possibly corresponds to TRBD1 (5 bases). CDR3 DNA: TGTGCCAGTAGTATAAAGGGGTCGGCCGGGGAGCTGTTTTTT. Translation: CASSIKGSAGELFF. The whole variable domain, filled in from reference TRBV19 and TRBJ2-2, reads DGGITQSPKYLFRKEGQNVTLSCEQNLNHDAMYWYRQDPGQGLRLIYYSQIVNDFQKGDIAEGYSVSREKKESFPLTVTSAQKNPTAFYLCASSIKGSAGELFFGEGSRLTVL.